This is a list of T cell receptor beta chains from one sample in a study of blood T cell repertoires in COVID-19. Sequencing was performed with immunoSEQ multiplex PCR; in TCRdb, only in-frame clones are kept and a portion is missing. The table lists more than 300,000 clones, around 91% of them singletons, with 3% to 4% in the top ten. Sequencing was done on a sample of peripheral blood. The receptors shown here come from a woman aged 18-35 years who had recovered from COVID-19. Each CDR3 is given without its conserved first and last residue. Fields, in order: J gene, V gene, CDR3 protein.

TRBJ2-5,TRBV12-3/TRBV12-4,ASSPSGTQY
TRBJ2-3,TRBV14,ASRSGGSDTQY
TRBJ2-2,TRBV4-3,ASSQERLAGGELF
TRBJ1-3,TRBV5-1,ASSLGTAGNTIY
TRBJ1-1,TRBV6-5,ASSSRMNTEAF
TRBJ1-2,TRBV5-4,ASDQGDGYT
TRBJ2-1,TRBV10-3,AISSHGGRGSSYNEQF
TRBJ1-2,TRBV4-1,ASSQAPTGRGYT
TRBJ2-1,TRBV3-1/TRBV3-2,ASSPGLAGDSEQF
TRBJ1-2,TRBV19,ASSIAGYGYT
TRBJ2-1,TRBV6-5,ASRGLSGRADEQF
TRBJ1-4,TRBV7-2,ASSLGGASEKLF
TRBJ2-3,TRBV5-6,ASSLISGRRADTQY
TRBJ2-1,TRBV6-1,ASSEALFGDEQF
TRBJ1-2,TRBV6-2/TRBV6-3,ASSYPPGLSSIGYT
TRBJ1-2,TRBV6-5,ASSANEDYGYT
TRBJ2-5,TRBV5-6,ASSFGIRTETQY
TRBJ1-5,TRBV12-5,ASGLVSGASNQPQH
TRBJ2-5,TRBV6-5,ASSLRGRETQY
TRBJ2-3,TRBV7-9,ASSQQGVFEDTQY
TRBJ2-1,TRBV4-3,ASSQDAPASDSYNEQF